The present entry profiles one T cell receptor (beta chain) with its context. Its antigen is still unknown. V shed 0 bases, J shed 2 bases, and the junction held 7 bases outside the gene matches. This CDR3 spans 17 amino acids. In germline, CDR1 is MGHRA, CDR2 YSYEKL. The data were obtained in a study of cytomegalovirus exposure and HLA in healthy donors. PCR primers comprised 60 Vbeta and 13 Jbeta primers. Produced via immunoSEQ multiplex PCR; TCRdb's table is partial and in-frame only. Seen here are 150,000 to 200,000 clones, around 79% observed once, and the top ten hold 6.3%. Study-level points and caveats: The study designated 150 or so TCR beta chains cytomegalovirus-associated. Certain sequence variants were highly shared and formed a cluster, and this cluster was likely a sequencing artifact. Per a later analysis, HLA-associated TCR beta chains showed more clonal expansion than other, equally common TCR beta chains. Across donors, sequencing depth was assumed by presence/absence analyses to be roughly uniform.

Sequenced material: PBMCs. The TCR sequence derives from a man aged 35 to 55 in good health and CMV-seropositive. The chain has TRBV4-1 and TRBJ2-3; 8 bases are a match to TRBD2. Here the CDR3 DNA reads TGCGCCAGCAGCCAAGAAAGAGGTAGCGGGACCACAGATACGCAGTATTTT. It yields the protein CASSQERGSGTTDTQYF.